The clone carrying this T cell receptor beta chain was found once. Its cognate antigen is unknown. The data are from a study of cytomegalovirus exposure and HLA in healthy donors. Study summary: An analysis done earlier identified around 100 million unique TCR beta sequences from 200 million or so T cells. Overall study results and limits: As a later analysis showed, a missense DCLRE1C variant was linked to trimming of TCR beta V- and J-genes. Despite most TCR sequences being rare, some public TCRs occurred in many donors.

With 5 bases removed from V and 0 bases from J, the gap between germline ends came to 13 bases. The CDR3 spans 15 residues. CDR1 MNHEY and CDR2 SMNVEV come from the germline V gene (reference sequence). 60 Vbeta and 13 Jbeta primers were used in PCR. Using immunoSEQ multiplex PCR, the repertoire was profiled, and TCRdb retains in-frame clones only, with some absent. The sample lists 200,000 to 250,000 clones; approximately 84% were seen once. The sequence was collected from a girl aged 2 to 10 in good health and CMV-seronegative. This chain joins TRBV27 and TRBJ1-2; a possible D gene is TRBD1 (5 bases). Sample: PBMCs. CDR3 sequence (DNA): TGTGCCAGCAGTGAGGCGGGGGGGGCTAACTATGGCTACACCTTC. Protein: CASSEAGGANYGYTF.